The T cell receptor beta chain described here comes from a study of sequential checkpoint blockade in melanoma. Profiling relied on immunoSEQ multiplex PCR, and the TCRdb table lists in-frame clones only, not all of them. The sample lists approximately 5,500 clones; roughly two fifths were seen once. As to treatment: randomized to nivolumab then ipilimumab (arm A) or the reverse (arm B). This clonotype was obtained from a human donor with melanoma. Sequences were derived from tumor tissue (inferred from file names), sampled from a patient given nivolumab and ipilimumab in sequence.

CDR3: CASSPLATSRDTQYF. CDR3 bases: TGTGCCAGCTCACCACTCGCGACTAGCCGAGATACGCAGTATTTT. The genes are TRBV18 and TRBJ2-3, with 7 bases fitting TRBD2. CDR1 is KGHSH, CDR2 LQKENI, per germline. Trimming cost V 1 base and J 5 bases; bases outside gene matches: 6. This CDR3 spans 15 amino acids.